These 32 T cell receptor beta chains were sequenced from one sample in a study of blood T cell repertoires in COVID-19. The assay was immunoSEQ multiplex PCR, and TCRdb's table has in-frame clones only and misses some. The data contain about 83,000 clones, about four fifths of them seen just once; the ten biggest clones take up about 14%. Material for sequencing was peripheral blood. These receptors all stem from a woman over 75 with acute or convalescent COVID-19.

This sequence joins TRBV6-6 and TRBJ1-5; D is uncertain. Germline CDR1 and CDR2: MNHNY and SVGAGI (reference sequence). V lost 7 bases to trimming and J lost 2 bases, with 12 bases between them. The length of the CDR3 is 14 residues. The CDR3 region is CASKPFTGNQPQHF. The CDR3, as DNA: TGTGCCAGCAAGCCCTTCACGGGCAATCAGCCCCAGCATTTT.

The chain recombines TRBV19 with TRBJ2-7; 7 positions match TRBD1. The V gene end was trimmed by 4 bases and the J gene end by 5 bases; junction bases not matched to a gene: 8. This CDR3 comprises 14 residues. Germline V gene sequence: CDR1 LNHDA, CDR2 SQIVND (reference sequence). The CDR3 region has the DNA TGTGCCAGTAGTAGGCCAGGGGGAATCAACGAGCAGTACTTC. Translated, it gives CASSRPGGINEQYF.

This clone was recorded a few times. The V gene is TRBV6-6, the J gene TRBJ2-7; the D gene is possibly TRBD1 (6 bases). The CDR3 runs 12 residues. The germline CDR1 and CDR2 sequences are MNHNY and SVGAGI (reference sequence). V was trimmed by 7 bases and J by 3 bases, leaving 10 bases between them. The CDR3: CASKAGDYEQYF. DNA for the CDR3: TGTGCCAGCAAAGCAGGGGACTACGAGCAGTACTTC.

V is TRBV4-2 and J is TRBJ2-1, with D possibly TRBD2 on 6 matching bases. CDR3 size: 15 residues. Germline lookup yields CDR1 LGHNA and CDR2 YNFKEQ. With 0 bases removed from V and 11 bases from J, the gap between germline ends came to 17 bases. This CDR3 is CASSQDLVRGPQQFF. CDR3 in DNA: TGTGCCAGCAGCCAAGATTTAGTGCGGGGCCCACAGCAGTTCTTC.

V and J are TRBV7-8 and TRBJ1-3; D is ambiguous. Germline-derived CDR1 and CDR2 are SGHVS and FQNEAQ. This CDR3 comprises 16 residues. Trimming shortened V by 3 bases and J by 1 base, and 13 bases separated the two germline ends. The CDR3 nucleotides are TGTGCCAGCAGCTTGAGGAGGGATCCATCTGGAAACACCATATATTTT. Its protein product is CASSLRRDPSGNTIYF.

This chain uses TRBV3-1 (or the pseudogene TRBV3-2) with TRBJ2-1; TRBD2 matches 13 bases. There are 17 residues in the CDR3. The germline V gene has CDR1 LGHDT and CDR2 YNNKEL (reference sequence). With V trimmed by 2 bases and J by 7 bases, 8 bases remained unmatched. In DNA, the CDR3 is TGTGCCAGCAGCCAATATGGACTAGCGGGGGAAGAAAATGAGCAGTTCTTC. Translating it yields CASSQYGLAGEENEQFF.

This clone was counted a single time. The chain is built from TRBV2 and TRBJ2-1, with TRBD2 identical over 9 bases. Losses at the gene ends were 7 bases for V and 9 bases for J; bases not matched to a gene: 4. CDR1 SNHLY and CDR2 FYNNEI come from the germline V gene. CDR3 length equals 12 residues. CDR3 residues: CASTRREGEQFF. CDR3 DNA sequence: TGTGCCAGCACTAGGCGGGAGGGTGAGCAGTTCTTC.

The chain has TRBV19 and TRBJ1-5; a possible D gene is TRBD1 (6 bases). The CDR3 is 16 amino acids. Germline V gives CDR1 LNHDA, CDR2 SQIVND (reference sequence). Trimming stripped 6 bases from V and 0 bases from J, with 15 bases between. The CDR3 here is CASSREGGYSNQPQHF. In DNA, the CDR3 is TGTGCCAGTAGCCGAGAGGGGGGGTATAGCAATCAGCCCCAGCATTTT.

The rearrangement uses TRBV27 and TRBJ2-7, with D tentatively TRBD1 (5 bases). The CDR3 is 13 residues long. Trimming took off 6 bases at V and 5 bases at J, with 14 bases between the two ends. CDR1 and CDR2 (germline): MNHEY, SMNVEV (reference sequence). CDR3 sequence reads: CASRNQGTDEQYF. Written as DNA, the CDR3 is TGTGCCAGCAGAAATCAGGGAACGGACGAGCAGTACTTC.

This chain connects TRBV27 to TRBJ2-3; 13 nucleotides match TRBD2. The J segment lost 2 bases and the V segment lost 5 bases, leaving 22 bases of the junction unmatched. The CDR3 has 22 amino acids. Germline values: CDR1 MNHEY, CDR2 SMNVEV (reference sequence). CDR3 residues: CASSPQTKTSGGLPDDTDTQYF. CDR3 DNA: TGTGCCAGCAGTCCCCAAACTAAGACTAGCGGGGGGCTCCCCGACGACACAGATACGCAGTATTTT.

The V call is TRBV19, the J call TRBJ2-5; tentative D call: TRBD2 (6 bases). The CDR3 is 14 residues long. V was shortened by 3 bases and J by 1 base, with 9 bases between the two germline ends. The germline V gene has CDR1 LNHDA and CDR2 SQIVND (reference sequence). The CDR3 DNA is TGTGCCAGTAGTATTCGGGGGATCCAAGAGACCCAGTACTTC. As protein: CASSIRGIQETQYF.

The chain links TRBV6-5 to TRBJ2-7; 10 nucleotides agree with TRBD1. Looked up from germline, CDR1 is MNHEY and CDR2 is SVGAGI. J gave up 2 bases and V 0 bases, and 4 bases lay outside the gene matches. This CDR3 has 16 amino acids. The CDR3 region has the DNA TGTGCCAGCAGTTACTCGGGAGGGACAGGGGCCTACGAGCAGTACTTC. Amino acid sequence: CASSYSGGTGAYEQYF.

CDR3 in DNA: TGTGCCAGCAGCTTGGTTGGAGACGGGTGGACCCAGTACTTC. It yields the protein CASSLVGDGWTQYF. The chain employs TRBV5-4 and TRBJ2-5, with D hard to call. Deletions cut 0 bases from V and 7 bases from J, with 13 bases between. The CDR3 has 14 residues. Germline lookup yields CDR1 SGHNT and CDR2 YYREEE (reference sequence).

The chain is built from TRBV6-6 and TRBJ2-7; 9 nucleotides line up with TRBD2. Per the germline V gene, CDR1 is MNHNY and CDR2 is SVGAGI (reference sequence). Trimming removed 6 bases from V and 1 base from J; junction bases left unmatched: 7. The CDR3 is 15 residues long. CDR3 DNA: TGTGCCAGCAGGAATGGAGCGGGGGGTTCCTACGAGCAGTACTTC. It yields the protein CASRNGAGGSYEQYF.

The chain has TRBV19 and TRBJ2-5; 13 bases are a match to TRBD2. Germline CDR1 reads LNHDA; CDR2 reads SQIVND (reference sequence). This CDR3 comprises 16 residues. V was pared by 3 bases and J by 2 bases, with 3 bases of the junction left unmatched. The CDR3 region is CASSIGTSGAQETQYF. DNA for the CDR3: TGTGCCAGTAGTATCGGGACTAGCGGGGCACAAGAGACCCAGTACTTC.

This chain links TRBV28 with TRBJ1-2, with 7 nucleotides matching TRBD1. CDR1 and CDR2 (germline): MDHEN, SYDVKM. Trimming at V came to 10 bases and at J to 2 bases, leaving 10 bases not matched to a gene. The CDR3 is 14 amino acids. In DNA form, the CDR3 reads TGTGCCACCCCAACAGGGGCCAACAACTATGGCTACACCTTC. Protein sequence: CATPTGANNYGYTF.

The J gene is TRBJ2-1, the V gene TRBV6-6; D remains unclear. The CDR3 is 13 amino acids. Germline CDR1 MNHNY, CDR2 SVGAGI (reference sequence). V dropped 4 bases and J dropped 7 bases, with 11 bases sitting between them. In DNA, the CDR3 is TGTGCCAGCAGTTCATCCTCGCAGAATGAGCAGTTCTTC. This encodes CASSSSSQNEQFF.

CDR3 sequence (DNA): TGTGCCAGCAGTCCAACAGGCGGGACAGCTCTACGAGGAGAGACCCAGTACTTC. Translating it yields CASSPTGGTALRGETQYF. The chain carries TRBV28 and TRBJ2-5; a possible D gene is TRBD1 (7 bases). The V gene's germline CDR1 is MDHEN and CDR2 SYDVKM. This CDR3 has 18 amino acids. The ends were cut back, 5 bases at V and 4 bases at J, with 26 bases in the middle.

CDR3 protein: CASSYWTGGTTNYGYTF. The CDR3 region has the DNA TGTGCCAGCAGTTACTGGACAGGGGGTACGACTAACTATGGCTACACCTTC. The gene calls are TRBV6-2 or TRBV6-3 and TRBJ1-2; 10 bases line up with TRBD1. This CDR3 is built from 17 residues. From germline, CDR1 is MNHEY and CDR2 SVGEGT. J was trimmed by 0 bases and V by 1 base; bases with no gene match: 5.

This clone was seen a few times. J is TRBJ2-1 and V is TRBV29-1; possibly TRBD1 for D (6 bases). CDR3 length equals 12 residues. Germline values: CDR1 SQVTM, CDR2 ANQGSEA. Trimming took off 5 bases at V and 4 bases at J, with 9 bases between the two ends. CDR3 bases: TGCAGCGTTACAGGGCTTTACAATGAGCAGTTCTTC. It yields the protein CSVTGLYNEQFF.

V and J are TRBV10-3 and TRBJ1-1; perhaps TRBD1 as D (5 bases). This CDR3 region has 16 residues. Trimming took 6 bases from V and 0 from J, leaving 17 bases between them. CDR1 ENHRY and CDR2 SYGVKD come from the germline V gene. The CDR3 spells CAIRGDLSTMNTEAFF. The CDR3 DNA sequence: TGTGCCATCAGGGGGGACTTGAGTACTATGAACACTGAAGCTTTCTTT.

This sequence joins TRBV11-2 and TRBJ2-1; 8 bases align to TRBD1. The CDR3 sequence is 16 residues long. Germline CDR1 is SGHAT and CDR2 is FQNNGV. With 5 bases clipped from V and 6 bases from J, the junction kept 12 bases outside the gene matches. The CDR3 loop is CASSPMDRAIPNEQFF. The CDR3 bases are TGTGCCAGCAGCCCCATGGACAGGGCCATCCCCAATGAGCAGTTCTTC.

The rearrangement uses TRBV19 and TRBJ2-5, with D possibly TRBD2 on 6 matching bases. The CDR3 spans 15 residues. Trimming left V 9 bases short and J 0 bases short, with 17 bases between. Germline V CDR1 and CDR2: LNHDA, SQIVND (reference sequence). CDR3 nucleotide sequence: TGTGCCAGCAACCACGCTCCGGGAGACCAAGAGACCCAGTACTTC. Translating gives CASNHAPGDQETQYF.

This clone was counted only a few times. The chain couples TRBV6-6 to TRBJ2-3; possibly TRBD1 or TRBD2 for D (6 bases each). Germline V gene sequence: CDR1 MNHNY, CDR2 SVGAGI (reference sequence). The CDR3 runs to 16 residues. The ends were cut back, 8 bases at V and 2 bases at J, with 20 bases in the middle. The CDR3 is CASRRGGSQSTDTQYF. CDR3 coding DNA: TGTGCCAGCCGTCGAGGGGGGTCTCAATCCACAGATACGCAGTATTTT.

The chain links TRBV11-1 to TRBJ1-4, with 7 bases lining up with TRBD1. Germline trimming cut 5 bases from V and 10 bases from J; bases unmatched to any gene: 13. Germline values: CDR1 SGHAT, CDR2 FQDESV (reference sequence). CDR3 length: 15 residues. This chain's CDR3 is CASSPGSRGKGKLFF. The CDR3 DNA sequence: TGTGCCAGCAGCCCTGGCAGCAGGGGGAAAGGAAAACTGTTTTTT.

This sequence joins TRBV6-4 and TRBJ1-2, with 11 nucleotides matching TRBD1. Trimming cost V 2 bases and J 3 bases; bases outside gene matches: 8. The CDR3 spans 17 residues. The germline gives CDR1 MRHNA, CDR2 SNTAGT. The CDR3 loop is CASSDAGTGGDYYGYTF. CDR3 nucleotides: TGTGCCAGCAGTGACGCGGGGACAGGGGGAGACTACTATGGCTACACCTTC.

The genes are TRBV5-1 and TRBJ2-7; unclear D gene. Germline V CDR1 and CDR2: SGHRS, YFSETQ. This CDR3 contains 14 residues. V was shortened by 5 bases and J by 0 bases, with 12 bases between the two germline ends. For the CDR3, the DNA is TGCGCCAGCAGTGTTCAGGCCCTCTCCTACGAGCAGTACTTC. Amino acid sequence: CASSVQALSYEQYF.

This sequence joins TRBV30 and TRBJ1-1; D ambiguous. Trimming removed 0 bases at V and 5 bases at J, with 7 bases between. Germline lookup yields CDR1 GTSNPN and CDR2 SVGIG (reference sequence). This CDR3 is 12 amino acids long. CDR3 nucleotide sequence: TGTGCCTGGAGTGTATCGGGGACTGAAGCTTTCTTT. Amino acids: CAWSVSGTEAFF.

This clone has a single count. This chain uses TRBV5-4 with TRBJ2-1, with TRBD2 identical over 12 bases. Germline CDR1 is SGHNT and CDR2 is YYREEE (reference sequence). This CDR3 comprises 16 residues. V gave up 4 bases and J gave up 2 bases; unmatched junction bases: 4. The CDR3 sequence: CASSRRLAGAYNEQFF. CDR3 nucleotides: TGTGCCAGCAGCCGCCGACTAGCGGGGGCCTACAATGAGCAGTTCTTC.

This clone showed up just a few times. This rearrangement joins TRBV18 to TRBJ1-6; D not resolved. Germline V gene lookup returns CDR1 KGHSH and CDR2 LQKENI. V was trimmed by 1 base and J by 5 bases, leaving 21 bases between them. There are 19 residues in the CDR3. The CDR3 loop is CASSPQMDFRAFHNSPLHF. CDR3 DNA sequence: TGTGCCAGCTCACCACAGATGGACTTCAGAGCCTTCCATAATTCACCCCTCCACTTT.

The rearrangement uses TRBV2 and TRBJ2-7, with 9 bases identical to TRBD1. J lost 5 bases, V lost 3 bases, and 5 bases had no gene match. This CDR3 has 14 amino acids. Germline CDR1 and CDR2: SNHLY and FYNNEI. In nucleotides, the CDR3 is TGTGCCAGCAGTGAGGGACAGGGCAGCCACGAGCAGTACTTC. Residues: CASSEGQGSHEQYF.

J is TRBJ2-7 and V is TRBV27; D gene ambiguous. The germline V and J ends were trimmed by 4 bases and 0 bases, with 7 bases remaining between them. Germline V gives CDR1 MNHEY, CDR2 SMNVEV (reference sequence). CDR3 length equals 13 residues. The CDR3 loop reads CASSYSNSYEQYF. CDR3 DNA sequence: TGTGCCAGCAGTTACTCAAACTCCTACGAGCAGTACTTC.